This T cell receptor (beta chain) originates from a study of cytomegalovirus exposure and HLA in healthy donors. Per the germline V gene, CDR1 is SGHRS and CDR2 is YFSETQ. The length of the CDR3 is 13 residues. Trimming pared 0 bases from V and 2 bases from J, leaving 6 bases between. The PCR had 60 Vbeta and 13 Jbeta primers. Clones were sequenced by immunoSEQ multiplex PCR, and TCRdb holds only the in-frame ones, with some missing. This sample yields under 150,000 clones, of which approximately 68% are seen a single time; around 1.6% belongs to the top ten. Source material: PBMCs. The rearrangement links TRBV5-1 to TRBJ2-7; D remains ambiguous. The sequence was collected from a man aged 25-45 years in good health and CMV-seropositive. CDR3 DNA sequence: TGCGCCAGCAGCTTGGCGACAACCTACGAGCAGTACTTC. Translating it yields CASSLATTYEQYF.